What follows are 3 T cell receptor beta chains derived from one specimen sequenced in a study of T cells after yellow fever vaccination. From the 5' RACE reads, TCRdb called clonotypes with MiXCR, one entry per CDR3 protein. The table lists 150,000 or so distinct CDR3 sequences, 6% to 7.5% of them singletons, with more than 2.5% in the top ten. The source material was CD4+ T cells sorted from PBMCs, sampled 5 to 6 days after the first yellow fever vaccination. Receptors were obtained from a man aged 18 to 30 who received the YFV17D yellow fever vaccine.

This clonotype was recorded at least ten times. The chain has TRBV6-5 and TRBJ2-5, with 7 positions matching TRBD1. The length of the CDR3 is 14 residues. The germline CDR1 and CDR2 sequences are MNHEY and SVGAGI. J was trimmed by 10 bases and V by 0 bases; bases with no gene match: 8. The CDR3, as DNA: TGTGCCAGCAGTTACTCGACAGGGATCCCAGTCCAGTACTTC. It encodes CASSYSTGIPVQYF.

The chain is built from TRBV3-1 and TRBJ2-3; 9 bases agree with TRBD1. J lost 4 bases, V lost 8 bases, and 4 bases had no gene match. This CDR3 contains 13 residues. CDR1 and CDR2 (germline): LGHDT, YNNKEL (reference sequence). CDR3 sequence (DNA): TGTGCCAGCGCACGACAGGGGGCAGATACGCAGTATTTT. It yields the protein CASARQGADTQYF.

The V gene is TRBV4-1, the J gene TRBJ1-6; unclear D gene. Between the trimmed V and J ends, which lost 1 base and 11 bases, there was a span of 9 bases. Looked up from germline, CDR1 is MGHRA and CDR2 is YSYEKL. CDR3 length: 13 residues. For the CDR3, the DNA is TGCGCCAGCAGCCAAGGCCCCAACGCACCCCTCCACTTT. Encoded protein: CASSQGPNAPLHF.